This T cell receptor (beta chain) was found in a study of T cell changes during pregnancy in multiple sclerosis (dated by TCRdb to the late 2010s). Concerning the study at large: Changes in the T cell repertoire over the course of pregnancy were examined in this study in women with multiple sclerosis.

The library relied on the immunoSEQ multiplex PCR assay. TCRdb retrieved this table from immuneACCESS and kept in-frame rearrangements only. Not all clones are present; in checked studies, unresolved V genes account for under half, and no reason is known for the remainder. Counted in this sample were about 97,000 clones; 90% of them appeared once. The ten largest clonotypes hold roughly 0.79% of the sample. Looking up the germline V gene yields CDR1 SGHRS and CDR2 YFSETQ. The trim is 3 bases for V and 2 bases for J, with a gap of 11 bases between the germline ends. The CDR3 measures 14 amino acids from cysteine to phenylalanine. The only DNA kept is the CDR3, 42 bases in frame from the first base. For this clone: Its antigen remains unidentified. No much larger clonotype is one base removed from it; base qualities were not supplied.

The chain joins TRBV5-1 to TRBJ1-2; the D gene is perhaps TRBD1, from 6 matching bases. The specimen was peripheral blood, collected in the second trimester of pregnancy. This TCR was recovered from a female donor in good health, enrolled as a control in a pregnancy study. The sequenced DNA is TGCGCCAGCAGCTCAGGGGCCTCGAACTATGGCTACACCTTC. Its product reads: CASSSGASNYGYTF.